This TCR beta chain originates from a study of OX40 agonist ivuxolimab in advanced cancers. Study details: Therapy given before enrollment (anti-PD-1, anti-PD-L1 or anti-CTLA-4) was allowed, and 40% to 45% had some.

The J segment lost 10 bases and the V segment lost 8 bases, leaving 5 bases of the junction unmatched. The CDR3 has 14 amino acids. Germline CDR1 MNHNS, CDR2 SASEGT. Sequencing was performed with immunoSEQ multiplex PCR; in TCRdb, only in-frame clones are kept and a portion is missing. Altogether about 77,000 clones are present, roughly 87% being singletons, with the ten largest covering 6.2%. The sequences come from CD4+ or CD8+ T cells sorted from blood, collected in a trial of the OX40 agonist ivuxolimab. The rearrangement uses TRBV6-1 and TRBJ2-1; 16 positions agree with TRBD2. The receptor comes from an adult with an advanced solid tumor such as melanoma, head and neck, liver or kidney cancer. CDR3 region: CASGTSGGALEQFF. In DNA, the CDR3 is TGTGCCAGCGGGACTAGCGGGGGGGCTTTGGAGCAGTTCTTC.